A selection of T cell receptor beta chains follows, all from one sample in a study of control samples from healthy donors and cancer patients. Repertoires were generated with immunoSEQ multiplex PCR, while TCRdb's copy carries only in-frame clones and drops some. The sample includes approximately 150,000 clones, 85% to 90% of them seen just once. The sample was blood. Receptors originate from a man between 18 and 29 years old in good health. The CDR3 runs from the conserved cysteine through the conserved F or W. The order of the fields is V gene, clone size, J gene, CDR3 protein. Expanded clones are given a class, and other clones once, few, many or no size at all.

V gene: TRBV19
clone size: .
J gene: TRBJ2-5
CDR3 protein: CASSIVGTQETQYF

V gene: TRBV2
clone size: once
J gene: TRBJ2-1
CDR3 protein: CASSEGGQGSYNEQFF

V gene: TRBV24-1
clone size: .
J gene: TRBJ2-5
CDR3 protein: CATSDVREKGAGEETQYF

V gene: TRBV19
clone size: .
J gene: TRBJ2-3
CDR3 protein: CASSDPEAGTDTQYF

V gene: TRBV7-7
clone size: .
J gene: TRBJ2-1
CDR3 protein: CASSRNLAGGYNEQFF

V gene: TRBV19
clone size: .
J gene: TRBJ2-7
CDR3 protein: CASSIATPGYEQYF

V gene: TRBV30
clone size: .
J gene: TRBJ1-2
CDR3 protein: CAWSSQGSGGFGYTF

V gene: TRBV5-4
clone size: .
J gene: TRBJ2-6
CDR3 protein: CASSRGGQGTGANVLTF

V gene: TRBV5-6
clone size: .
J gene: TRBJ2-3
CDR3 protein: CASSRYGPPLQPSQYF

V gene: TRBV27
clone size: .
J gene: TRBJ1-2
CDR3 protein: CASSLSIRTGGNGYTF

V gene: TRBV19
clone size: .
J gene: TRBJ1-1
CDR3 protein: CASSTASGLNTEAFF